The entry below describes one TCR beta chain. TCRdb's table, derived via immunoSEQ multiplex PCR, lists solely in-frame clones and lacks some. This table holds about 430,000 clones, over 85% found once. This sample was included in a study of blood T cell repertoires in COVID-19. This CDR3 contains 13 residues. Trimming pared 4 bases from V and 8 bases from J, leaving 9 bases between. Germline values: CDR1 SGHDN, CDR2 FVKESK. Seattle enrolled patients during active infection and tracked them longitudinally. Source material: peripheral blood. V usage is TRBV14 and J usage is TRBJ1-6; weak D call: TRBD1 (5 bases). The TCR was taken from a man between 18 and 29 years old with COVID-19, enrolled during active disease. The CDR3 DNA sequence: TGTGCCAGCAGCCGACAGTCCTATTCACCCCTCCACTTT. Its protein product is CASSRQSYSPLHF.